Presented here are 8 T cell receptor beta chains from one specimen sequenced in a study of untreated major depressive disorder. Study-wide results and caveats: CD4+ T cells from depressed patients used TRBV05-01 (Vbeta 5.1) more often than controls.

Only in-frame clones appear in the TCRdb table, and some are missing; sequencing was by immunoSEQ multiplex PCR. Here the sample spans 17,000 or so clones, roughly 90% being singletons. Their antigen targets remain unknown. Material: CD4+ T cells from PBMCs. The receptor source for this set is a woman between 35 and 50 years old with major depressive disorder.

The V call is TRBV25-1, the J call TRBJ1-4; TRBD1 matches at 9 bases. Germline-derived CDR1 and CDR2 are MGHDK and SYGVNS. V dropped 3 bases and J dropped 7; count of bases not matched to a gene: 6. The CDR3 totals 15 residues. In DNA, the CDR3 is TGTGCCAGCAGTGATCCGGGACAGGGTTCTGAAAAACTGTTTTTT. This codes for CASSDPGQGSEKLFF. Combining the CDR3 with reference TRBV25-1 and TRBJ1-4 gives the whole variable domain EADIYQTPRYLVIGTGKKITLECSQTMGHDKMYWYQQDPGMELHLIHYSYGVNSTEKGDLSSESTVSRIRTEHFPLTLESARPSHTSQYLCASSDPGQGSEKLFFGSGTQLSVL.

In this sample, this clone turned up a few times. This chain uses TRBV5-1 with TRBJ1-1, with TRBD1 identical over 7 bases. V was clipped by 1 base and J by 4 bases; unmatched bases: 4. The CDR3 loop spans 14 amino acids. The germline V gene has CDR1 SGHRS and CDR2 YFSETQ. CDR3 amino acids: CASSLKDRPTEAFF. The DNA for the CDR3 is TGCGCCAGCAGCTTGAAGGACAGGCCCACTGAAGCTTTCTTT.

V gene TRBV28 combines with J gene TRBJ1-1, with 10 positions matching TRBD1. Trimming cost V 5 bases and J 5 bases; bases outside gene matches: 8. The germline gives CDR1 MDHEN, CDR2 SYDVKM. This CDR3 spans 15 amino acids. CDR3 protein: CASSTGGQGRTEAFF. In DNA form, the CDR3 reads TGTGCCAGCAGTACCGGGGGACAGGGGCGAACTGAAGCTTTCTTT.

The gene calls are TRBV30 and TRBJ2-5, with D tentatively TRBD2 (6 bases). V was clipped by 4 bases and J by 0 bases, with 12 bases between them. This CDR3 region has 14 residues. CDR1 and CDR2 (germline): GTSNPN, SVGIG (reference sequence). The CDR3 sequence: CAWKKDYHQETQYF. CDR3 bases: TGTGCCTGGAAAAAGGACTACCACCAAGAGACCCAGTACTTC.

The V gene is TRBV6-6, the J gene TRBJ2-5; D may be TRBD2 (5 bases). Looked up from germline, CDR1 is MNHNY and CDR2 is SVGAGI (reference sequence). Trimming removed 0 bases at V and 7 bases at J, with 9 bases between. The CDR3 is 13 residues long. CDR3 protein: CASSYSLAWTQYF. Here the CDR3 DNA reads TGTGCCAGCAGTTACTCGCTAGCCTGGACCCAGTACTTC.

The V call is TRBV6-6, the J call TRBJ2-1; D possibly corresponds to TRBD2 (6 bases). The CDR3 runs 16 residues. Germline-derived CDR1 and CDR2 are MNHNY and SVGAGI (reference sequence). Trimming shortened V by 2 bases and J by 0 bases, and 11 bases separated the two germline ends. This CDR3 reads CASSYITSISYNEQFF. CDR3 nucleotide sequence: TGTGCCAGCAGTTACATTACTAGCATCTCCTACAATGAGCAGTTCTTC.

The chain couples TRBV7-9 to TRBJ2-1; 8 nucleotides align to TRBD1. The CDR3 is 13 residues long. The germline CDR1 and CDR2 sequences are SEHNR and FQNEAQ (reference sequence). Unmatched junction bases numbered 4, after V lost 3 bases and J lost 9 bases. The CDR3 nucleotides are TGTGCCAGCAGCTTGACAGGGGTAATTGAGCAGTTCTTC. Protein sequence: CASSLTGVIEQFF.

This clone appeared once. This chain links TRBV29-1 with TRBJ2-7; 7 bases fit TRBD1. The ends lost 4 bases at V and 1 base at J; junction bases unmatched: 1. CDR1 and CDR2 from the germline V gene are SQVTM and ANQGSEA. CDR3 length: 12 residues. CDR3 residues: CSVGTGSYEQYF. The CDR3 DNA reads TGCAGCGTTGGGACAGGTTCCTACGAGCAGTACTTC.